This TCR beta chain was observed in a study of prognosis after radiotherapy for stage I lung cancer. Free of prior chemotherapy, radiotherapy and other malignancies, all of the patients were also node-negative on CT and PET/CT. Germline V gene sequence: CDR1 SGHTA, CDR2 FQGTGA. The CDR3 runs 19 residues. V lost 5 bases, J lost 4 bases, and 13 bases stayed unmatched. The TCR beta CDR3 region was amplified from genomic DNA, with two rounds of multiplex PCR being used for the amplification. First-round PCR amplification was performed with primers specific to each TRBV and TRBJ gene. TCRdb called the multiplex PCR reads again in MiXCR, with one record for every CDR3 protein. The profile shows 25,000 to 35,000 distinct CDR3 sequences, about 32% of them singletons. This clonotype has ten or more counts.

The rearrangement links TRBV7-3 to TRBJ2-1; 14 bases map to TRBD2. Here the sequenced sample was PBMCs, taken before or after stereotactic body radiation therapy (not recorded which). The source of this sequence is a donor aged 50 or older with non-small cell lung cancer. The chain's CDR3 is CASSRGLAGGGGDYNEQFF. The CDR3 DNA sequence: TGTGCCAGCAGCAGAGGACTAGCGGGAGGAGGGGGGGATTACAATGAGCAGTTCTTC.